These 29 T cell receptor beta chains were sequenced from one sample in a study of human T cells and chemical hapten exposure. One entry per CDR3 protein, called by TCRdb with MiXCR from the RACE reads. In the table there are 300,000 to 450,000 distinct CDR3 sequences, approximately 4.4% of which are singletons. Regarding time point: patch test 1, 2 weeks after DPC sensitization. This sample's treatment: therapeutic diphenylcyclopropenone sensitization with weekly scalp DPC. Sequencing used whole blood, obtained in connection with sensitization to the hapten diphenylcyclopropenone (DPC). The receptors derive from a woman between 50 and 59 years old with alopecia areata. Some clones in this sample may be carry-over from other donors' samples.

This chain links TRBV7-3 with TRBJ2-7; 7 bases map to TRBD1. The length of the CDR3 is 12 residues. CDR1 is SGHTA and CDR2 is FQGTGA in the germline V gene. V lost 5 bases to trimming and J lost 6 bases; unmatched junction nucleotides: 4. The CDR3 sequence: CASSATGVEQYF. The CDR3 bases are TGTGCCAGCAGCGCTACAGGGGTCGAGCAGTACTTC.

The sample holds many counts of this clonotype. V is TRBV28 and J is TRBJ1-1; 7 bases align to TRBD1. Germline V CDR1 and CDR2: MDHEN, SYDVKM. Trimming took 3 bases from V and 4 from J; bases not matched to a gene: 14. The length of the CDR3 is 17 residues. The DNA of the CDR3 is TGTGCCAGCAGTTTGAGGTTGACAGGGACGTCGTCCACTGAAGCTTTCTTT. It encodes CASSLRLTGTSSTEAFF.

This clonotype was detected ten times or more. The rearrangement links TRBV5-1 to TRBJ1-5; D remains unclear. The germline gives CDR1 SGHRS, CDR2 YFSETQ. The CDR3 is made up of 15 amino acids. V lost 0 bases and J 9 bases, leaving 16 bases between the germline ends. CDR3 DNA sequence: TGCGCCAGCAGCTTGGAGGCAGGTTCCTTAGCGCCCCAGCATTTT. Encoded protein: CASSLEAGSLAPQHF. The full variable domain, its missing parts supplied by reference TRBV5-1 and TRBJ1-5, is KAGVTQTPRYLIKTRGQQVTLSCSPISGHRSVSWYQQTPGQGLQFLFEYFSETQRNKGNFPGRFSGRQFSNSRSEMNVSTLELGDSALYLCASSLEAGSLAPQHFGDGTRLSIL.

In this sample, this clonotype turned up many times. The CDR3 DNA is TGTGCCAGCAGCTTAGCGAGGAACACCGGGGAGCTGTTTTTT. Translation: CASSLARNTGELFF. The chain uses TRBV14 and TRBJ2-2; a weak D match, TRBD2 (5 bases). V lost 5 bases and J lost 1, with 8 bases in between. This CDR3 region has 14 residues. In germline, CDR1 is SGHDN, CDR2 FVKESK.

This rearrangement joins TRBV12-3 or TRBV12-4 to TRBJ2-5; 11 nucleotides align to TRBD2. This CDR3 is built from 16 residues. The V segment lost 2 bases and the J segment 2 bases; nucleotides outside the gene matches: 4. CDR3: CASSLKTSGIQETQYF. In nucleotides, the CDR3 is TGTGCCAGCAGTTTAAAGACTAGCGGGATTCAAGAGACCCAGTACTTC.

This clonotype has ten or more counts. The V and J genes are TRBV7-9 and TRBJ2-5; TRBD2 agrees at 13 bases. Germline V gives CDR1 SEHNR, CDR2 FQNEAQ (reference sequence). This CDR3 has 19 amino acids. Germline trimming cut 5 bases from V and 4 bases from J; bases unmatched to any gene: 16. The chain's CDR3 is CASSRPIRTSGSGGETQYF. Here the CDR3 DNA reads TGTGCCAGCAGCCGACCTATTCGGACTAGCGGGAGTGGGGGAGAGACCCAGTACTTC.

CDR3 sequence: CASSGDRRNTEAFF. The CDR3 DNA follows: TGTGCCAGCAGTGGGGACAGACGGAACACTGAAGCTTTCTTT. The chain joins TRBV2 to TRBJ1-1, with 7 bases matching TRBD1. The CDR3 is 14 amino acids. Germline V gene lookup returns CDR1 SNHLY and CDR2 FYNNEI. The V segment lost 4 bases and the J segment 1 base; nucleotides outside the gene matches: 3. Full variable domain (rest looked up from reference TRBV2 and TRBJ1-1): EPEVTQTPSHQVTQMGQEVILRCVPISNHLYFYWYRQILGQKVEFLVSFYNNEISEKSEIFDDQFSVERPDGSNFTLKIRSTKLEDSAMYFCASSGDRRNTEAFFGQGTRLTVV.

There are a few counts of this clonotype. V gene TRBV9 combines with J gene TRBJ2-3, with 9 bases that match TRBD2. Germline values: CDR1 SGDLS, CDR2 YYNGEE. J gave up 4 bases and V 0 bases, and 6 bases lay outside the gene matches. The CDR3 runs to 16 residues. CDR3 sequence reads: CASSVGGGGAADTQYF. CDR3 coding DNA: TGTGCCAGCAGCGTAGGTGGCGGGGGGGCCGCAGATACGCAGTATTTT.

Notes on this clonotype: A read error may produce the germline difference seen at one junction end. This CDR3 reads CACSLAGGTMKAFF. CDR3 DNA sequence: TGTGCCTGCAGCTTAGCGGGGGGGACTATGAAAGCTTTCTTT. The chain has TRBV13 and TRBJ1-1; TRBD1 is a possible D gene (5 bases). Germline CDR1 reads PRHDT; CDR2 reads FYEKMQ (reference sequence). There are 14 residues in the CDR3. The full variable domain, rest sourced from reference TRBV13 and TRBJ1-1, is AAGVIQSPRHLIKEKRETATLKCYPIPRHDTVYWYQQGPGQDPQFLISFYEKMQSDKGSIPDRFSAQQFSDYHSELNMSSLELGDSALYFCACSLAGGTMKAFFGQGTRLTVV.

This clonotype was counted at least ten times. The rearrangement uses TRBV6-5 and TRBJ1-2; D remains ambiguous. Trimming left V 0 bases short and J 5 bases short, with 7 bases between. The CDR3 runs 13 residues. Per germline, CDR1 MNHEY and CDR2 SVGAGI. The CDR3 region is CASSYSEIYGYTF. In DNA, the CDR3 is TGTGCCAGCAGTTACTCCGAGATTTATGGCTACACCTTC.

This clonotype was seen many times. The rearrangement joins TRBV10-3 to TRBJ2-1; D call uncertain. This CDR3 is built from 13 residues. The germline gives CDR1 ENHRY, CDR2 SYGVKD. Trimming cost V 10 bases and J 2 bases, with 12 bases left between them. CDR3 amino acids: CATSDFAYNEQFF. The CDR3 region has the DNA TGTGCCACCTCAGACTTCGCCTACAATGAGCAGTTCTTC.

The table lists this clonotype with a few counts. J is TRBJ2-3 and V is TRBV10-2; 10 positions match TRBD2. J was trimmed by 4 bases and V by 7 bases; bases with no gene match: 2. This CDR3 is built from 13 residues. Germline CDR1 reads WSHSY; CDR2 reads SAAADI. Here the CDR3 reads CASTSGSADTQYF. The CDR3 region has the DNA TGCGCCAGCACTAGCGGGAGTGCAGATACGCAGTATTTT.

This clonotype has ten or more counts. The chain's CDR3 is CASSLVGATYEQYF. The CDR3 region has the DNA TGCGCCAGCAGCTTGGTGGGGGCCACCTACGAGCAGTACTTC. The rearrangement links TRBV5-1 to TRBJ2-7, with D perhaps TRBD1 (6 bases). The CDR3 totals 14 residues. The germline gives CDR1 SGHRS, CDR2 YFSETQ. The V gene lost 0 bases and the J gene lost 2 bases, with 9 bases spanning the gap.

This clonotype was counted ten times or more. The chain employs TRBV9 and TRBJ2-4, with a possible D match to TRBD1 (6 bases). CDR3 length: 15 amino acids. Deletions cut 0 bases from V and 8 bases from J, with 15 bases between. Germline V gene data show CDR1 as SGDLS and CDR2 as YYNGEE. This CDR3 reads CASSVETGRRDIQYF. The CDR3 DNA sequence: TGTGCCAGCAGCGTAGAGACAGGTCGTCGGGACATTCAGTACTTC.

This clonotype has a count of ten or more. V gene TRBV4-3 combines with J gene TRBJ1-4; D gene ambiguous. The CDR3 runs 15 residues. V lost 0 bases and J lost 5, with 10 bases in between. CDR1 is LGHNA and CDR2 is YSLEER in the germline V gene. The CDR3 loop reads CASSQERQENEKLFF. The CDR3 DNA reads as TGCGCCAGCAGCCAAGAGAGGCAGGAAAATGAAAAACTGTTTTTT.

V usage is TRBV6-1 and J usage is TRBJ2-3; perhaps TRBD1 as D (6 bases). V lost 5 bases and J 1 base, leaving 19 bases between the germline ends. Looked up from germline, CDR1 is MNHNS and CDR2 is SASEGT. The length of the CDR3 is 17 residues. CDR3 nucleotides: TGTGCCAGCAGTTGGGGAACTCGGGACACTCGCACAGATACGCAGTATTTT. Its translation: CASSWGTRDTRTDTQYF.

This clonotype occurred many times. DNA of the CDR3: TGCGCCAGCAGGAAACTAGCGAGTCCCCCTACTCAAGAGACCCAGTACTTC. This translates into CASRKLASPPTQETQYF. The chain is built from TRBV10-1 and TRBJ2-5; 7 nucleotides match TRBD2. The CDR3 has 17 residues. The V and J ends lost 6 bases and 2 bases, in that order; junction bases with no gene match: 15. The germline V gene encodes CDR1 WNHNN and CDR2 SYGVQD (reference sequence).

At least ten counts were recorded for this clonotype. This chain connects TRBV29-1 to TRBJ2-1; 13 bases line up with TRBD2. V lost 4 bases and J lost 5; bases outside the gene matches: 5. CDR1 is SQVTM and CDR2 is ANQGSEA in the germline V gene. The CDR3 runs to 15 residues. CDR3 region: CSVGTSGGIHNEQFF. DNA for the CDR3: TGCAGCGTTGGGACTAGCGGGGGCATCCACAATGAGCAGTTCTTC.

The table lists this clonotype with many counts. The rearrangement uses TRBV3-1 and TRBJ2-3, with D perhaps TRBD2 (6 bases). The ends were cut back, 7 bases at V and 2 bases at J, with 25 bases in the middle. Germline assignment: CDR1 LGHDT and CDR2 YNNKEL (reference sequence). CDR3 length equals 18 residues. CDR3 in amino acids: CASTNRLGGGKVTDTQYF. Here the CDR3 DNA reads TGTGCCAGCACCAATCGACTAGGAGGAGGGAAAGTCACAGATACGCAGTATTTT.

This CDR3 reads CASNRGGEAGELFF. The CDR3 DNA sequence: TGTGCCAGCAATCGCGGGGGCGAAGCCGGGGAGCTGTTTTTT. The chain employs TRBV25-1 and TRBJ2-2, with D possibly being TRBD2 (7 bases). CDR1 MGHDK and CDR2 SYGVNS come from the germline V gene. The CDR3 extends over 14 amino acids. V was shortened by 7 bases and J by 6 bases, with 15 bases between the two germline ends.

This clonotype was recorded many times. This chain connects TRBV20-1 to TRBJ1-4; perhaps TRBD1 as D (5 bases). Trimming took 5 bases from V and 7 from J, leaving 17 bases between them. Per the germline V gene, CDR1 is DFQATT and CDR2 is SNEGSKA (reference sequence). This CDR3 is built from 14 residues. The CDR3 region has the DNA TGCAGTGCTCGAGCCGGGACCCTCCCTGAAAAACTGTTTTTT. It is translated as CSARAGTLPEKLFF.

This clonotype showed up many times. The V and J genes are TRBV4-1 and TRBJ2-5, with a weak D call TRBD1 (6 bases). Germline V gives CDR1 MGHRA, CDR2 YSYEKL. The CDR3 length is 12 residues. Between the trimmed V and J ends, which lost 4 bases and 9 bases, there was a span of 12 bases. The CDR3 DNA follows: TGCGCCAGCAGCCTGGACAGTGTGTCCCAGTACTTC. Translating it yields CASSLDSVSQYF.

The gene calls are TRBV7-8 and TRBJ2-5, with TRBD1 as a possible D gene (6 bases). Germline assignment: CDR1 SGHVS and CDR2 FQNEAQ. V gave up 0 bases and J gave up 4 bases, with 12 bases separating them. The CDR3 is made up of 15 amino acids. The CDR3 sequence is CASSLAGAFRETQYF. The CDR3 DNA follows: TGTGCCAGCAGCTTAGCGGGGGCCTTTCGAGAGACCCAGTACTTC.

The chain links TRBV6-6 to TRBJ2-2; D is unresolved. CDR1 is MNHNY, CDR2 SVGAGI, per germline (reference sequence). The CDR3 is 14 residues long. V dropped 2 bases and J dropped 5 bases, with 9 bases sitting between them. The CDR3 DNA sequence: TGTGCCAGCAGTTACCCCGGCCTAACCGGGGAGCTGTTTTTT. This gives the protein CASSYPGLTGELFF.

In DNA form, the CDR3 reads TGTGCCAGCAGCTTATCCGATGAAGCTTTCTTT. Its protein is CASSLSDEAFF. The J gene is TRBJ1-1, the V gene TRBV11-2; no clear D gene. Trimming cost V 2 bases and J 7 bases, with 5 bases left between them. CDR3 size: 11 residues. Germline loops: CDR1 SGHAT, CDR2 FQNNGV.

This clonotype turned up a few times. CDR3 nucleotide sequence: TGCGCCAGCAGCCAAGATTGGGGGGTAGAAGATACGCAGTATTTT. Protein sequence: CASSQDWGVEDTQYF. The chain links TRBV4-3 to TRBJ2-3; the D gene is possibly TRBD2 (6 bases). V was clipped by 0 bases and J by 5 bases, with 12 bases between them. Germline CDR1 is LGHNA and CDR2 is YSLEER. This CDR3 is 15 amino acids long.

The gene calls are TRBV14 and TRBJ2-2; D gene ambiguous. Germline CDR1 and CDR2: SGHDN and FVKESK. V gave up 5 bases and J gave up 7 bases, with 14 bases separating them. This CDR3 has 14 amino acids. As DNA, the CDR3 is TGTGCCAGCAGCGTTGGAGCTACGGACGGGGAGCTGTTTTTT. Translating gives CASSVGATDGELFF.

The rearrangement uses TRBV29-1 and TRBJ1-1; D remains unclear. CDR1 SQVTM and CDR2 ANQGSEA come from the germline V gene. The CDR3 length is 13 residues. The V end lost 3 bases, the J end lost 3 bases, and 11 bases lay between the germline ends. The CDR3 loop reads CSVDYGRDTEAFF. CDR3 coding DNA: TGCAGCGTTGATTATGGACGGGACACTGAAGCTTTCTTT.

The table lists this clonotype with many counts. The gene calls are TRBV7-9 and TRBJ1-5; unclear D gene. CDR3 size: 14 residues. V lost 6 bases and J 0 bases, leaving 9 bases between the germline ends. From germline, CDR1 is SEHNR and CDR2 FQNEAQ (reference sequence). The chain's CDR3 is CASSLDGSNQPQHF. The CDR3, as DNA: TGTGCCAGCAGTTTGGACGGTAGCAATCAGCCCCAGCATTTT.